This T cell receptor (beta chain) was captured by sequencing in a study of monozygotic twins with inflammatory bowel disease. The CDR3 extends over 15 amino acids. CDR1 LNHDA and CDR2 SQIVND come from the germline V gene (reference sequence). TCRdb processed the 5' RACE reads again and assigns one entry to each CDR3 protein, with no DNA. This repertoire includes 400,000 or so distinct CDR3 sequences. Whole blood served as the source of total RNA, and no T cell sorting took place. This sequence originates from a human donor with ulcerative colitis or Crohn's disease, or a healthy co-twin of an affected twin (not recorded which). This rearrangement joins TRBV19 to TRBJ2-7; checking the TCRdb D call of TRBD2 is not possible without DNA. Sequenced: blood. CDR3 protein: CASSIGLAGVGEQYF. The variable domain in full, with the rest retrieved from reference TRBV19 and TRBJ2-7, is DGGITQSPKYLFRKEGQNVTLSCEQNLNHDAMYWYRQDPGQGLRLIYYSQIVNDFQKGDIAEGYSVSREKKESFPLTVTSAQKNPTAFYLCASSIGLAGVGEQYFGPGTRLTVT.